This paragraph reports one T cell receptor beta chain. Its antigen is still unknown. This entry comes from a study of response to subunit inactivated influenza vaccine. General study results and limits: The authors put forward the suggestion that each seasonal influenza vaccination may bring in only a limited number of new T cells.

TCRdb re-called the RT-PCR reads with MiXCR, one entry per CDR3 protein. The sample includes under 850,000 distinct CDR3 sequences, around 20% of them seen just once. The source of this sequence is a man aged 50-60 years who received an inactivated influenza vaccine. The material was PBMCs from blood, obtained more than 4 days after vaccination.

This CDR3 reads CASSLAPRNYEQYF. The CDR3 nucleotides are TGTGCCAGCAGCTTAGCCCCTAGAAACTACGAGCAGTACTTC. The chain carries TRBV7-8 and TRBJ2-7; no reliable D call. Germline CDR1 reads SGHVS; CDR2 reads FQNEAQ. The CDR3 is 14 amino acids. The V and J ends lost 0 bases and 3 bases respectively, with 9 bases between them.